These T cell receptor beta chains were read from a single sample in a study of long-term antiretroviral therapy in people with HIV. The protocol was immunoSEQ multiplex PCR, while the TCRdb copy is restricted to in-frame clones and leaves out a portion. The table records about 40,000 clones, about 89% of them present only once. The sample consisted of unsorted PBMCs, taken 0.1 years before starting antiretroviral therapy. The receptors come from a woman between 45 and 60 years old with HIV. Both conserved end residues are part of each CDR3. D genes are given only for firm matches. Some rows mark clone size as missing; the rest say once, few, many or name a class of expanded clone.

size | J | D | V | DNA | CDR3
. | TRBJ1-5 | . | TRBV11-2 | TGTGCCAGCAGCGTAACTGACGGGAATCAGCCCCAGCATTTT | CASSVTDGNQPQHF
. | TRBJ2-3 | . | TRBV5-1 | TGCGCCAGCAGCTTGGTCGTGGGGGCCACAGATACGCAGTATTTT | CASSLVVGATDTQYF
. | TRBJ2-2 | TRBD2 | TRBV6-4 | TGTGCCAGCAGCCGGAAGACTAGCGCCGGGGAGCTGTTTTTT | CASSRKTSAGELFF
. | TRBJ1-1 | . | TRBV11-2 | TGTGCCAGCAGCTTAGGGGGGAAGGGCAAGGGGTACACTGAAGCTTTCTTT | CASSLGGKGKGYTEAFF
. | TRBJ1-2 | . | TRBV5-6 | TGTGCCAGCAGCTTGTCAGTCACGTATGGCTACACCTTC | CASSLSVTYGYTF
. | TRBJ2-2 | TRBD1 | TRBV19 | TGTGCCAGTAGTGTCAGGGGGACCGGGGAGCTGTTTTTT | CASSVRGTGELFF
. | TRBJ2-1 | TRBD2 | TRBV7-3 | TGTGCCAGCGGCGGAGCGGGGGGGTATGGAAATGAGCAGTTCTTC | CASGGAGGYGNEQFF
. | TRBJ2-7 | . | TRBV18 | TGTGCCAGCTCACCCCCCACTCCCGGGGGAGCGGCCTACGAGCAGTACTTC | CASSPPTPGGAAYEQYF
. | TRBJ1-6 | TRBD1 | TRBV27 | TGTGCCAGCAAGGACAGGGATAATTCACCCCTCCACTTT | CASKDRDNSPLHF
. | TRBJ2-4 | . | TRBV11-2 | TGTGCCAGCAGCGTGGAGGGCCTAGCCAAAAACATTCAGTACTTC | CASSVEGLAKNIQYF
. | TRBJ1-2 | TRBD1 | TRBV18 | TGTGCCAGCTCCGCACAGGGGGCCGACTATGGCTACACCTTC | CASSAQGADYGYTF
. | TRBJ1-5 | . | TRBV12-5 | TGTGCTAGTGGAGCGGACAGATATAGCAATCAGCCCCAGCATTTT | CASGADRYSNQPQHF
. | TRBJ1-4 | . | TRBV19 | TGTGCCAGTAGTATGCAGGGTCACGAAAAACTGTTTTTT | CASSMQGHEKLFF
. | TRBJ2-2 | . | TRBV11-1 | TGTGCCAGCGCCGACAGAGCGAACACCGGGGAGCTGTTTTTT | CASADRANTGELFF
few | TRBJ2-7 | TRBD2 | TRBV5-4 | TGTGCCAGCAGCTTCGGAGCGGGGGAAGCCTACGAGCAGTACTTC | CASSFGAGEAYEQYF
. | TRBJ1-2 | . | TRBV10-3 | TGTGCCATCAGTGACCATGAAAACTATGGCTACACCTTC | CAISDHENYGYTF
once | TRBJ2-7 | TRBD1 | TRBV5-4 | TGTGCCAGCAGCCCTGGGACAGGGGGCTCCTACGAGCAGTACTTC | CASSPGTGGSYEQYF
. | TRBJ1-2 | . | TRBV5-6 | TGTGCCAGCACTTCCCCCTCGACAGTATTCAATGGCTACACCTTC | CASTSPSTVFNGYTF
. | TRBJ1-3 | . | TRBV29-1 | TGCAGCGTTGAAGGCAGGGTGGCTGGAAACACCATATATTTT | CSVEGRVAGNTIYF
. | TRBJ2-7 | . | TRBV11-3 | TGTGCCAGCAGCTTTAGCACTTCCTACGAGCAGTACTTC | CASSFSTSYEQYF
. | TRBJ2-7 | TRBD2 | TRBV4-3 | TGCGCCAGCAGCCAAGAGAACGGGGGGGGATTCTACGAGCAGTACTTC | CASSQENGGGFYEQYF
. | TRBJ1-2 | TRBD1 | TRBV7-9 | TGTGCCAGCAGCGCCGGGACAGGGTATGGCTACACCTTC | CASSAGTGYGYTF
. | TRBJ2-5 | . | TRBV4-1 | TGCGCCAGCAGCCAGATGGGACGGATCCAAGAGACCCAGTACTTC | CASSQMGRIQETQYF
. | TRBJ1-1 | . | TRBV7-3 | TGTGCCAGCGGAAGTGGGGGGAACACTGAAGCTTTCTTT | CASGSGGNTEAFF
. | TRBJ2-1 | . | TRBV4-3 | TGCGCCAGCAGCCAAGGACTAGCCTACAATGAGCAGTTCTTC | CASSQGLAYNEQFF
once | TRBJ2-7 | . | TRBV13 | TGTGCCAGCAGCTTAGGGGCCAGTCCCTACGAGCAGTACTTC | CASSLGASPYEQYF
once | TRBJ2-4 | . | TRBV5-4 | TGTGCCAGCAGTGGGGGGGCGGCCAAAAACATTCAGTACTTC | CASSGGAAKNIQYF
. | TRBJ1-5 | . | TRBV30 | TGTGCCTGGAGTGTGGGGGGAGAAAATCAGCCCCAGCATTTT | CAWSVGGENQPQHF
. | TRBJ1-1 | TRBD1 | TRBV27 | TGTGCCAGCAGTTTACAGACAGGGCTCTCTGAAGCTTTCTTT | CASSLQTGLSEAFF
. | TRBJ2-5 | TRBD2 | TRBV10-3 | TGTGCCATCAGTGAGATTTTGCGGGGGGGCCGAGAGACCCAGTACTTC | CAISEILRGGRETQYF
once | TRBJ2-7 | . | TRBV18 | TGTGCCAGCTCACCACCAGGGGGCGAGCAGTACTTC | CASSPPGGEQYF
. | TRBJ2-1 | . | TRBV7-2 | TGTGCCAGCAGCTCCGGACGAAACAATGAGCAGTTCTTC | CASSSGRNNEQFF
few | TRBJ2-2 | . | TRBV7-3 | TGTGCCAGCAGCTTACCTACAGCGATCGCGAACACCGGGGAGCTGTTTTTT | CASSLPTAIANTGELFF
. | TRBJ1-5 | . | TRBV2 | TGTGCCAGCAGTGAAGGGGTTGGGAGCACCCAGCCCCAGCATTTT | CASSEGVGSTQPQHF
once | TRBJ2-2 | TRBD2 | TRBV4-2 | TGTGCCAGCAGCAAGTCTGCGGGGGGCGGGACCGGGGAGCTGTTTTTT | CASSKSAGGGTGELFF
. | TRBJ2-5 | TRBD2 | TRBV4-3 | TGCGCCAGCAGCCAAGGACTAGCTCAGGAGACCCAGTACTTC | CASSQGLAQETQYF
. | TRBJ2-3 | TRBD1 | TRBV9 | TGTGCCAGCAGCGTAGGGGACAGGGGGGACACAGATACGCAGTATTTT | CASSVGDRGDTDTQYF
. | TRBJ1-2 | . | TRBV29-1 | TGCAGCGCCCTATGGAGGGATGGCTACACCTTC | CSALWRDGYTF
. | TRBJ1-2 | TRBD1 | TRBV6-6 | TGTGCCAGCAGTTCCCGGACAGGCTATGGCTACACCTTC | CASSSRTGYGYTF
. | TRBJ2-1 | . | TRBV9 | TGTGCCAGCAGCACATACAAGAGCTCCTACAATGAGCAGTTCTTC | CASSTYKSSYNEQFF
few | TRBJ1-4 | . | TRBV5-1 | TGCGCCAGCAGCTTGGTCGCAGGACGGGGAGAAAAACTGTTTTTT | CASSLVAGRGEKLFF
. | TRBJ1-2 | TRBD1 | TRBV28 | TGTGCCAGCAGCGAGAATCGACAGGGCAACTATGGCTACACCTTC | CASSENRQGNYGYTF
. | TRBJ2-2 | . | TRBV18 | TGTGCCAGCTCACGCGGGACGGAGGTCACCGGGGAGCTGTTTTTT | CASSRGTEVTGELFF
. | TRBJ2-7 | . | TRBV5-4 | TGTGCCAGCAGCCTCGGGGCCCTCTACGAGCAGTACTTC | CASSLGALYEQYF
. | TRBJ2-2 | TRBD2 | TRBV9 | TGTGCCAGCAGTCTAGGACTAGCGGGGAGTAGTACGAACACCGGGGAGCTGTTTTTT | CASSLGLAGSSTNTGELFF
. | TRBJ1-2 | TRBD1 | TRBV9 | TGTGCCAGCAGCGGACGGACAGGGGGCAGGGGCTACACCTTC | CASSGRTGGRGYTF